This paragraph covers one T cell receptor (beta chain) sequence. This clonotype appeared many times. The antigen this receptor binds is unknown. Base qualities were left out, and no much larger clone turns up one base away. The sample is drawn from a study of regulatory T cells in long-lasting Graves disease (dated by TCRdb to the early 2020s). Study-level background: In the newly diagnosed Graves' disease group, patients had been taking antithyroid drugs for less than 3 months. The study was conducted in China and was registered as a clinical trial. A total of around 35 samples were covered by TCR sequencing, comprising around 13 persistent and roughly 20 newly diagnosed Graves' disease patients. Peripheral blood TCR sequencing and RNA sequencing compared persistent Graves' disease patients with newly diagnosed Graves' disease patients. On the study overall, not on this receptor specifically: Persistent Graves' disease patients showed lower TCR Shannon entropy and fewer highly expanded clones than newly diagnosed patients, suggesting clonal expansion. Persistent patients shared more public clonotypes among themselves (over 2,500) than newly diagnosed patients did (approximately 970). TRBV28, TRBJ1-2 and TRBJ2-5 were preferentially used in persistent disease, while TRBV20-1 and TRBJ2-1 were favored in newly diagnosed disease. The study examined only peripheral blood because the primary lesion, thyroid tissue, could not be accessed. Sequencing and analysis were limited to the TCR beta chain. As a limitation, the authors acknowledged that the small sample size may reduce accuracy.

Reading the germline V gene gives CDR1 SGHVS and CDR2 FNYEAQ. From its cysteine to its phenylalanine, the CDR3 spans 15 amino acids. Of the read, only the CDR3 DNA is kept; its 45 bases are in frame from base 1. V was cut back by 1 base and J by 3 bases, leaving a gap of 10 bases between them. The time point label corresponds to: newly diagnosed GD, antithyroid drugs for less than 3 months. For both TCR sequencing and RNA sequencing, RNA was extracted from PBMCs in TRIzol. The diagnosis of Graves' disease followed American Thyroid Association guidelines. Recruitment of patients was carried out at an endocrinology department in Xi'an, China. From each patient, approximately 9.9 milliliters of peripheral blood was collected into an EDTA anticoagulant tube. Ficoll Paque Plus density gradient separation was used to isolate PBMCs, and no further T cell sorting was done. An Agilent 2100 Bioanalyzer and agarose gel were used to assess RNA quality, and a NanoDrop 2000 was used to measure RNA concentration.

The library was produced with multiplex PCR. Reads for this sample came from an Illumina HiSeq 4000. To build TCR beta libraries, CDR3 regions were amplified by Arm-PCR using iRepertoire HTBI primers. Before sequencing, the PCR products went through gel purification. The authors processed their data as follows. Gene usage analysis of CDR3 amino acid clonotypes relied on the roughly 64 TRBV and 14 TRBJ segments identified across samples. Filtered high-quality paired reads were merged into contigs using COPE and FqMerger. BLAST was used to align contigs to IMGT TRBV, TRBD and TRBJ reference genes, with CDR3 defined following IMGT. Highly expanded clones were defined as clonotypes with a frequency above 0.1%. Repertoire diversity was measured by Shannon entropy, and V-J evenness by the Gini coefficient. A clonotype was considered public if more than one individual shared it. Through fastp at Q25 and MiXCR, TCRdb rebuilt clones from the public reads, retaining in-frame beta chains. Under each unique CDR3 protein, matching rows form one entry showing the most common genes and DNA. TCRdb, not the authors, supplied the V and J calls. The sample contains hundreds of thousands of distinct CDR3 sequences, around 15% of them found a single time. The ten largest clonotypes hold 15% to 20% of the sample.

This sample was also put to use in a study of T cells in Graves' hyperthyroidism and ophthalmopathy. As noted in the second study: Graves' hyperthyroidism was defined as stable when no progression to ophthalmopathy occurred over 18 months of follow-up. Hyperthyroidism patients were newly diagnosed, with disease duration under 2 months, and aged 18 to 65 years. Any patient with an uncontrolled infection, another autoimmune disease, pregnancy or lactation was excluded. Diagnoses were based on clinical symptoms, serum thyroxine and TRAb, thyroid ultrasound and orbital computed tomography. A first-round RT-PCR of the TCR CDR3 used the HTBI primer set with the Qiagen OneStep RT-PCR kit. Blood samples also contained most of the expanded thyroid clonotypes (frequency above 0.001), which suggests that blood repertoires may reflect thyroid immune responses. In cross-validation, a model built on a 13 V-J signature told ophthalmopathy apart from stable hyperthyroidism with less than 90% sensitivity and roughly 82% specificity, and in testing the same model reached 80%/75%. In validation, progression to ophthalmopathy was predicted by the model with about 70% sensitivity and 72% to 85% specificity, a median of 6.5 months before onset. To identify TCR V-J signatures that set the groups apart, the researchers used a discovery cohort of 100 patients, made up of 40 to 45 with Graves' ophthalmopathy and about 60 with stable Graves' hyperthyroidism. Prospective prediction of ophthalmopathy was tested in an independent validation cohort of approximately 19 hyperthyroidism patients and 15 to 17 patients who later progressed to ophthalmopathy. The 95 to 100 discovery patients were randomly divided into training and test sets at a 7:3 ratio. The study also compared thyroid tissue and blood T-cell repertoires from over 5 Graves' hyperthyroidism patients. After sampling, hyperthyroidism patients received methimazole starting at 30 mg daily, and ophthalmopathy patients received high-dose intravenous methylprednisolone. The libraries were constructed in a second round of multiplex PCR and then size-selected and purified. Libraries were sequenced paired-end with 100 bp reads on an Illumina HiSeq2000. SOAPnuke was used to process the raw data, throwing out any read that contained adapters or uncalled bases, had a mean Phred below 15, or lacked an exact constant-primer or identifier match. COPE v1.2.5 was used to merge high-quality paired reads, and clonotypes were defined as unique nucleotide sequences. MiTCR v1.1 was used to align the clonotypes against IMGT TRBV, TRBD and TRBJ reference segments. Only V-J combinations with frequency above 0.0001, covering about 99% of repertoires, were analysed. A TCS score was defined as the ratio between F50 (clonal expansion) and ExV (chaos), using BLOSUM62-based TCRdist between CDR3 peptides within each V-J. Welch's t-statistics and random forest reduced roughly 540 V-J features to 10 to 15, which were used in a naive Bayes classifier (R e1071). Sample size was not statistically predetermined, and blinding of investigators to group allocation was not performed. The paper reports TCR Vbeta CDR3 sequencing of approximately 130 peripheral blood samples: approximately 43 ophthalmopathy, fewer than 85 hyperthyroidism and roughly 17 progressor patients.

The sequence derives from a woman aged 25 to 39 with Graves disease. Donor details come from another sample of the same person, matched by shared clones. The V and J segments used are TRBV7-6 and TRBJ2-1, with the D call perhaps TRBD1 or TRBD2, each one matching 5 bases. Source: peripheral blood mononuclear cells (PBMCs), taken at new diagnosis, from a patient treated with antithyroid drugs. The base sequence is TGTGCCAGCAGCTTAGGGGGGATGGGCTACAATGAGCAGTTCTTC. It codes for CASSLGGMGYNEQFF.